The rows below give T cell receptor beta chains drawn from one sample of a study of T cell responses to AZD1222 COVID-19 vaccine. Using immunoSEQ multiplex PCR, the repertoire was profiled, and TCRdb retains in-frame clones only, with some absent. The table shows around 120,000 clones, with roughly 90% occurring only once. The sequencing used peripheral blood, collected on day 0 of AZD1222 vaccination. The receptors here all came from an adult in good health. CDR3s include the opening cysteine and the closing phenylalanine or tryptophan. A D gene is named only where the DNA matches it firmly. Only part of the rows carry a size: once, few, many, or a class if the clone is expanded.

14	-	TRBJ1-6	-	TRBV19	CASSIHRGGSPLHF	TGTGCCAGTAGTATACATAGGGGCGGTTCACCCCTCCACTTT
12	-	TRBJ1-1	-	TRBV7-9	CASSLARPTAFF	TGTGCCAGCAGCTTAGCCCGGCCCACAGCTTTCTTT
15	once	TRBJ2-1	TRBD2	TRBV19	CASSISGAGTNEQFF	TGTGCCAGTAGTATAAGCGGGGCCGGTACCAATGAGCAGTTCTTC
13	-	TRBJ1-3	-	TRBV7-7	CASSLNLGNTIYF	TGTGCCAGCAGCCTAAACCTTGGAAACACCATATATTTT
13	-	TRBJ1-1	-	TRBV11-2	CASSFKGDTEAFF	TGTGCCAGCAGCTTCAAAGGGGACACTGAAGCTTTCTTT
16	-	TRBJ1-5	TRBD1	TRBV4-1	CASSHVTGASIDPQHF	TGCGCCAGCAGCCACGTGACAGGGGCGTCCATCGATCCCCAGCATTTT
14	-	TRBJ1-1	-	TRBV3-1/TRBV3-2	CASSPLGGNTEAFF	TGTGCCAGCAGCCCCCTTGGGGGGAACACTGAAGCTTTCTTT
13	-	TRBJ1-2	TRBD1	TRBV6-5	CASSYYTGDGYTF	TGTGCCAGCAGTTACTATACAGGGGATGGCTACACCTTC
17	-	TRBJ2-7	TRBD1	TRBV28	CASRDRDRAYPSYEQYF	TGTGCCAGCAGGGACCGGGACAGGGCCTACCCCTCCTACGAGCAGTACTTC
12	-	TRBJ1-2	-	TRBV28	CASSLRRYGYTF	TGTGCCAGCAGTTTGCGACGGTATGGCTACACCTTC
13	-	TRBJ2-1	-	TRBV28	CASIRQGGDEQFF	TGTGCCAGCATCAGACAGGGAGGCGATGAGCAGTTCTTC
15	-	TRBJ2-7	-	TRBV6-5	CASSYTSRAAYEQYF	TGTGCCAGCAGTTACACTAGTCGCGCGGCCTACGAGCAGTACTTC
14	-	TRBJ1-2	-	TRBV29-1	CSVEAPMGVSGYTF	TGCAGCGTTGAAGCCCCCATGGGAGTGAGTGGCTACACCTTC
14	-	TRBJ2-7	-	TRBV7-6	CASSLAGRPYEQYF	TGTGCCAGCAGCTTAGCCGGACGGCCCTACGAGCAGTACTTC
12	-	TRBJ1-4	-	TRBV6-6	CATTGGVEKLFF	TGTGCCACCACCGGGGGGGTCGAAAAACTGTTTTTT
14	-	TRBJ2-1	-	TRBV5-1	CASSLGPQGNEQFF	TGCGCCAGCAGCTTGGGTCCCCAAGGCAATGAGCAGTTCTTC
14	-	TRBJ2-5	-	TRBV6-5	CASARQPSQETQYF	TGTGCCAGCGCAAGACAGCCATCCCAAGAGACCCAGTACTTC
16	few	TRBJ1-6	-	TRBV27	CASSFRGESYNSPLHF	TGTGCCAGCAGTTTTCGAGGGGAATCTTATAATTCACCCCTCCACTTT
14	-	TRBJ1-2	-	TRBV27	CASSHRDSNYGYTF	TGTGCCAGCAGTCACAGGGATTCTAACTATGGCTACACCTTC
15	-	TRBJ2-1	TRBD1	TRBV5-1	CASSESQGAYNEQFF	TGCGCCAGCAGCGAGAGCCAGGGGGCCTACAATGAGCAGTTCTTC
16	-	TRBJ1-3	-	TRBV28	CASIPPGWEVGNTIYF	TGTGCCAGCATTCCTCCAGGGTGGGAGGTCGGAAACACCATATATTTT
15	few	TRBJ2-5	-	TRBV15	CATSRDQTYQETQYF	TGTGCCACCAGCAGAGATCAAACTTACCAAGAGACCCAGTACTTC
14	-	TRBJ1-3	-	TRBV15	CATRLGGSGNTIYF	TGTGCCACCAGGCTCGGTGGCTCTGGAAACACCATATATTTT
14	few	TRBJ2-2	-	TRBV19	CASSIDGWAGELFF	TGTGCCAGTAGTATAGATGGTTGGGCCGGGGAGCTGTTTTTT
13	-	TRBJ1-1	-	TRBV6-5	CASSYTGATEAFF	TGTGCCAGCAGTTACACTGGGGCCACTGAAGCTTTCTTT
14	-	TRBJ2-5	TRBD1	TRBV24-1	CATSDLQGVETQYF	TGTGCCACCAGTGATTTACAGGGGGTTGAGACCCAGTACTTC
16	-	TRBJ2-1	TRBD2	TRBV24-1	CATSDRGLAGSLEQFF	TGTGCCACCAGTGATCGGGGACTAGCGGGATCGCTTGAGCAGTTCTTC
14	-	TRBJ1-3	-	TRBV15	CATTRAISGNTIYF	TGTGCCACCACGAGGGCCATCTCTGGAAACACCATATATTTT
14	-	TRBJ1-6	-	TRBV13	CASSPRTGGSPLHF	TGTGCCAGCAGCCCGCGGACCGGGGGTTCACCCCTCCACTTT
14	once	TRBJ1-5	-	TRBV19	CASSIRDINQPQHF	TGTGCCAGTAGTATAAGGGATATCAATCAGCCCCAGCATTTT
14	-	TRBJ1-2	-	TRBV14	CASSQDIGHYGYTF	TGTGCCAGCAGCCAAGATATCGGGCACTATGGCTACACCTTC
14	-	TRBJ1-2	-	TRBV28	CASSLSPGVDGYTF	TGTGCCAGCAGTTTATCCCCAGGGGTGGATGGCTACACCTTC
16	once	TRBJ1-2	-	TRBV4-2	CASSQDARQANYGYTF	TGTGCCAGCAGCCAAGATGCCCGTCAAGCTAACTATGGCTACACCTTC
13	-	TRBJ1-1	-	TRBV6-5	CASSYSWGTEAFF	TGTGCCAGCAGTTACTCATGGGGGACTGAAGCTTTCTTT
15	-	TRBJ1-5	-	TRBV28	CASSLPGQRRQPQHF	TGTGCCAGCAGTTTACCGGGACAAAGGCGTCAGCCCCAGCATTTT
15	-	TRBJ2-5	-	TRBV28	CASSLIPAPQETQYF	TGTGCCAGCAGTTTAATTCCGGCCCCGCAAGAGACCCAGTACTTC
11	-	TRBJ1-1	-	TRBV6-5	CASEGPTEAFF	TGTGCCAGTGAGGGGCCCACTGAAGCTTTCTTT
13	-	TRBJ1-3	-	TRBV19	CASSTASGNTIYF	TGTGCCAGTAGTACGGCCTCTGGAAACACCATATATTTT
15	-	TRBJ1-4	-	TRBV27	CASLFLRDMGEKLFF	TGTGCCAGCCTGTTCCTCCGGGACATGGGTGAAAAACTGTTTTTT
12	-	TRBJ1-5	-	TRBV6-5	CASSGGPRPQHF	TGTGCCAGCAGCGGGGGGCCGCGGCCCCAGCATTTT
12	-	TRBJ1-4	-	TRBV27	CASSYLGEKLFF	TGTGCCAGCAGTTACCTGGGAGAAAAACTGTTTTTT
16	-	TRBJ2-2	-	TRBV5-4	CASSLARGPDTGELFF	TGTGCCAGCAGCTTGGCGCGGGGGCCCGACACCGGGGAGCTGTTTTTT
16	-	TRBJ2-1	-	TRBV9	CASTPLGGRQYNEQFF	TGTGCCAGCACCCCCCTGGGGGGTCGCCAATACAATGAGCAGTTCTTC
15	-	TRBJ2-5	-	TRBV11-2	CASSLGGSKWETQYF	TGTGCCAGCAGCTTAGGGGGATCGAAGTGGGAGACCCAGTACTTC
16	-	TRBJ1-1	-	TRBV30	CAWRRWGEGNENEAFF	TGTGCCTGGAGAAGGTGGGGCGAGGGTAATGAGAATGAAGCTTTCTTT
13	-	TRBJ1-5	-	TRBV4-2	CASSQDRDQPQHF	TGTGCCAGCAGCCAAGACAGGGATCAGCCCCAGCATTTT
14	-	TRBJ1-3	-	TRBV21-1	CAIMEGSSGNTIYF	TGTGCCATTATGGAGGGAAGCTCTGGAAACACCATATATTTT
16	-	TRBJ2-1	TRBD2	TRBV7-3	CASSPRDYQSWDEQFF	TGTGCCAGCAGCCCCCGGGACTACCAATCGTGGGATGAGCAGTTCTTC
15	-	TRBJ1-2	-	TRBV19	CASSISGARNYGYTF	TGTGCCAGTAGTATATCTGGGGCCCGTAACTATGGCTACACCTTC
13	-	TRBJ1-5	-	TRBV7-2	CASSLGGDQPQHF	TGTGCCAGCAGCTTAGGGGGTGATCAGCCCCAGCATTTT
14	once	TRBJ1-1	-	TRBV18	CASSPAARGTEAFF	TGTGCCAGCTCACCCGCAGCCCGAGGCACTGAAGCTTTCTTT
13	-	TRBJ1-2	-	TRBV5-8	CASSFGQVKSYTF	TGTGCCAGCAGCTTCGGTCAGGTTAAGAGCTACACCTTC
14	few	TRBJ1-1	-	TRBV6-5	CASSEIGIGDEAFF	TGTGCCAGCAGCGAGATAGGGATTGGGGATGAAGCTTTCTTT
15	once	TRBJ1-6	-	TRBV28	CASILQGSYNSPLHF	TGTGCCAGCATCCTACAGGGTTCCTATAATTCACCCCTCCACTTT
15	few	TRBJ1-1	-	TRBV9	CASSPEPSMNTEAFF	TGTGCCAGCAGCCCAGAGCCCTCCATGAACACTGAAGCTTTCTTT
13	-	TRBJ1-6	-	TRBV30	CAWSGANNSPLHF	TGTGCCTGGAGTGGGGCGAACAATTCACCCCTCCACTTT
15	once	TRBJ1-4	-	TRBV7-8	CASSLAGSYNEKLFF	TGTGCCAGCAGCTTAGCAGGGTCCTATAATGAAAAACTGTTTTTT